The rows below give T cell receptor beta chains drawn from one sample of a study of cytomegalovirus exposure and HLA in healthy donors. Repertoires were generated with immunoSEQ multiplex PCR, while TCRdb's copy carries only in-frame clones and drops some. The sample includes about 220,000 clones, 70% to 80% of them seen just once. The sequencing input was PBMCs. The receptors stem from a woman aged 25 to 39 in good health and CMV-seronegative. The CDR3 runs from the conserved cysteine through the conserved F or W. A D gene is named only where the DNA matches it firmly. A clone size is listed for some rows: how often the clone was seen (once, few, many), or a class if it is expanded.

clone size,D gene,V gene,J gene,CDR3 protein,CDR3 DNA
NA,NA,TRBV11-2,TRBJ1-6,CASRDQGFYSPLHF,TGTGCCAGCAGGGATCAGGGGTTTTATTCACCCCTCCACTTT
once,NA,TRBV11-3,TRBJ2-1,CASSIFPRMEQFF,TGTGCCAGCAGCATCTTCCCTAGGATGGAGCAGTTCTTC
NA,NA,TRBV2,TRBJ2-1,CASSDIAQSSYNEQFF,TGTGCCAGCAGTGACATAGCCCAGAGCTCCTACAATGAGCAGTTCTTC
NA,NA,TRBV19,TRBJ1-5,CASSIGEGNQPQHF,TGTGCCAGTAGTATAGGGGAGGGCAATCAGCCCCAGCATTTT
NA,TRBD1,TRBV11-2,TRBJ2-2,CASSQQGTGGFTGELFF,TGTGCCAGCAGCCAGCAAGGGACAGGTGGATTCACCGGGGAGCTGTTTTTT
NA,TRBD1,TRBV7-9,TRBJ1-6,CASSSGTGRGNSPLHF,TGTGCCAGCAGCTCTGGGACAGGAAGGGGTAATTCACCCCTCCACTTT
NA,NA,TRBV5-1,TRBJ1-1,CASSLAGRGTEAFF,TGCGCCAGCAGCTTGGCGGGGAGGGGTACTGAAGCTTTCTTT
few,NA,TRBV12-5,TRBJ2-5,CASGPGSTLEETQYF,TGTGCTAGTGGCCCGGGTTCTACCCTCGAGGAGACCCAGTACTTC
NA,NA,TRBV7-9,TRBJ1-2,CASSFGGDYGYTF,TGTGCCAGCAGCTTTGGCGGGGACTATGGCTACACCTTC
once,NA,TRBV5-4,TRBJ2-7,CASSSTGLAKSYEQYF,TGTGCCAGCAGCTCCACCGGGCTAGCGAAATCCTACGAGCAGTACTTC
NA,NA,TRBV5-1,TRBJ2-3,CASSLKGDDTQYF,TGCGCCAGCAGCTTGAAGGGGGACGATACGCAGTATTTT
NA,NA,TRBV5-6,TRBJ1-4,CASSFSTQVNEKLFF,TGTGCCAGCAGCTTTTCTACGCAAGTTAATGAAAAACTGTTTTTT
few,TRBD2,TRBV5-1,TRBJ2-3,CASRGLAGGPTDTQYF,TGCGCCAGCAGGGGGTTGGCGGGAGGGCCTACAGATACGCAGTATTTT
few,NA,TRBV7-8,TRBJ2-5,CASSFLGETQYF,TGTGCCAGCAGCTTTCTCGGAGAGACCCAGTACTTC
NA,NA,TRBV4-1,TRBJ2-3,CASSQEGGTDTQYF,TGCGCCAGCAGCCAAGAAGGGGGCACAGATACGCAGTATTTT
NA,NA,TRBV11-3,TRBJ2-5,CASSLVQGQETQYF,TGTGCCAGCAGCTTAGTTCAGGGTCAAGAGACCCAGTACTTC
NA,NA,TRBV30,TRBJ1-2,CAWSVGGDYTF,TGTGCCTGGAGTGTAGGGGGAGACTACACCTTC
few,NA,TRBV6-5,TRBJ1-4,CASRAGEKLFF,TGTGCCAGCAGAGCCGGGGAAAAACTGTTTTTT
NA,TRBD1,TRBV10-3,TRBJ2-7,CATGRGTGEDEQYF,TGTGCCACCGGGAGAGGGACAGGGGAAGACGAGCAGTACTTC
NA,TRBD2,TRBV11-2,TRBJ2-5,CASSLVAREGQETQYF,TGTGCCAGCAGCTTAGTTGCCAGGGAGGGCCAAGAGACCCAGTACTTC
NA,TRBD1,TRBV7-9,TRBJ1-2,CASSQGGVYGYSF,TGTGCCAGCAGTCAGGGGGGAGTCTATGGCTACTCCTTC
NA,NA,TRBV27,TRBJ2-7,CASSRERRYEQYF,TGTGCCAGCAGCCGTGAGCGGCGCTACGAGCAGTACTTC
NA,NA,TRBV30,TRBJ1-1,CAWSVRTAYTEAFF,TGTGCCTGGAGTGTTCGGACAGCTTACACTGAAGCTTTCTTT
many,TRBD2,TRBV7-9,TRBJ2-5,CASSSVAGTETQYF,TGTGCCAGCAGCTCTGTAGCGGGAACCGAGACCCAGTACTTC
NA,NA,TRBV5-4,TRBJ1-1,CASSWEQGNTEAFF,TGTGCCAGCAGCTGGGAACAGGGGAACACTGAAGCTTTCTTT
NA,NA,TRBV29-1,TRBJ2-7,CSVARGASEQYF,TGCAGCGTTGCCAGGGGGGCCTCCGAGCAGTACTTC
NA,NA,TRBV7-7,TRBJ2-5,CASSLGLAVGTQYF,TGTGCTAGCAGCTTAGGGCTAGCAGTAGGGACCCAGTACTTC
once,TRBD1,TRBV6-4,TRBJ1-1,CASSDSGQGSEAFF,TGTGCCAGCAGTGACTCCGGACAGGGGTCTGAAGCTTTCTTT
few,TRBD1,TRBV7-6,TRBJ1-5,CASSLDSGGSNQPQHF,TGTGCCAGCAGCTTAGATTCAGGGGGAAGCAATCAGCCCCAGCATTTT
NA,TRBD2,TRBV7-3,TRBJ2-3,CASSLRLAGDTQYF,TGTGCCAGCAGCCTCCGCCTAGCGGGAGATACGCAGTATTTT
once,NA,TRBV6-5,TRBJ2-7,CASRHYQGYEQYF,TGTGCCAGCAGGCATTACCAGGGGTACGAGCAGTACTTC
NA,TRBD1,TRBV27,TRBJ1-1,CASSTRQGRTPEAFF,TGTGCCAGCAGTACTCGACAGGGGAGGACACCTGAAGCTTTCTTT
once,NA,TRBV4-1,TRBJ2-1,CASSRLATGGEQFF,TGCGCCAGCAGCCGATTGGCGACAGGCGGTGAGCAGTTCTTC
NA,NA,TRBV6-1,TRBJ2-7,CASSETPSSYEQYF,TGTGCCAGCAGTGAAACCCCCAGCTCCTACGAGCAGTACTTC
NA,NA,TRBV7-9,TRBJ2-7,CASSSPSSYYEQYF,TGTGCCAGCAGCTCCCCGTCATCCTACTACGAGCAGTACTTC
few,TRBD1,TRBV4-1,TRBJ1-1,CASSHPNRGNTEAFF,TGCGCCAGCAGCCATCCAAACAGGGGAAACACTGAAGCTTTCTTT
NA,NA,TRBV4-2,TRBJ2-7,CASSQASAGLLYEQYF,TGTGCCAGCAGCCAAGCCTCCGCGGGACTTCTTTACGAGCAGTACTTC
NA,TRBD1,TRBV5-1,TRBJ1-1,CASSLALQGATEAFF,TGCGCCAGCAGCTTGGCCCTACAGGGGGCAACTGAAGCTTTCTTT
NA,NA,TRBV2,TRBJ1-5,CASANSPNQPQHF,TGTGCCAGCGCTAACAGCCCCAATCAGCCCCAGCATTTT
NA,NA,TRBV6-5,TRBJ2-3,CATARADTQYF,TGTGCCACAGCGAGGGCAGATACGCAGTATTTT
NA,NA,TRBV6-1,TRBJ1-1,CASTENPRGKGRLNTEAFF,TGTGCCAGCACTGAAAACCCCCGGGGGAAGGGAAGGTTGAACACTGAAGCTTTCTTT